The clone carrying this T cell receptor (beta chain) was seen once. As processed by the authors: The assay estimated nucleated cells by amplifying reference gene primers. The table came from immunoSEQ multiplex PCR; TCRdb's copy has only in-frame clones and leaves some out. V and J calls and clone size follow that table, whereas D and trimming were derived from the DNA. This sample has approximately 85,000 clones, with about 81% found just once. Losses at the gene ends were 0 bases for V and 7 bases for J; bases not matched to a gene: 9. Per germline, CDR1 KGHDR and CDR2 SFDVKD. CDR3 length: 17 amino acids. The sample originates from a study of blood T cell repertoires in COVID-19. Looking at the study overall: Collection of acute and convalescent COVID-19 samples took place in the United States, Italy and Spain. PBMCs, B-cell-depleted T cells, or T cells provided the cDNA or gDNA that made up the material.

The clonotype comes from a human donor in a cohort sampled during active COVID-19. This rearrangement joins TRBV24-1 to TRBJ2-2; 8 bases align to TRBD1. What was sequenced was peripheral blood. CDR3 coding DNA: TGTGCCACCAGTGATTTGCCTCGGACAGGGTTTGGCGGGGAGCTGTTTTTT. Residues: CATSDLPRTGFGGELFF.